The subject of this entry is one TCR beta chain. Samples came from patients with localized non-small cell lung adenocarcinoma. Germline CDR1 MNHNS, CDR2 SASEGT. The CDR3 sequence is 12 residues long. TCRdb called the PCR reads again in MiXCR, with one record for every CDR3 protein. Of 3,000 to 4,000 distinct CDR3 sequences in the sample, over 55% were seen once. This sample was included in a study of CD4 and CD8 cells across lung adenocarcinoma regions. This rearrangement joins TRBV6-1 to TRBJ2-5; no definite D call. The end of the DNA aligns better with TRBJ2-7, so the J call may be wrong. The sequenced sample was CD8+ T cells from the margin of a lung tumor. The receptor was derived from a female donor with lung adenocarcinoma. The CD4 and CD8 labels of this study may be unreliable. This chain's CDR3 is CASSLSSNEQYF. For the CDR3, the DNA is TGTGCCAGCAGCCTGAGTAGCAACGAGCAGTACTTC.